Listed here are 32 T cell receptor beta chains from one sample, sequenced in a study of response to subunit inactivated influenza vaccine. TCRdb re-called the RT-PCR reads through MiXCR, storing one row per CDR3 protein. The sample holds around 600,000 distinct CDR3 sequences; 10% to 12% are singletons and the top ten take roughly 9.6%. The sample was also reused in another study, on T cells expressing NK-cell markers. From that report: TCR beta cDNA was generated via 5'RACE template switching incorporating UMIs.

Sequenced here: PBMCs from blood, sampled on the day of vaccination. Receptor source: a man aged 45-60 years who received an inactivated influenza vaccine.

This chain joins TRBV7-9 and TRBJ2-7, with 7 positions matching TRBD1. This CDR3 has 14 residues. Germline CDR1 reads SEHNR; CDR2 reads FQNEAQ (reference sequence). Trimming cost V 1 base and J 5 bases; bases outside gene matches: 5. CDR3: CASSLVQGVNEQYF. CDR3 sequence (DNA): TGTGCCAGCAGCTTAGTCCAGGGGGTGAACGAGCAGTACTTC.

This clonotype was seen only a few times. CDR3 in DNA: TGCGCCAGCAGACGGACGAGCGGGAGGGCCTGGGATACGCAGTATTTT. It translates to CASRRTSGRAWDTQYF. The V and J genes are TRBV5-1 and TRBJ2-3; 10 nucleotides agree with TRBD2. The CDR3 totals 16 residues. V lost 5 bases, J lost 6 bases, and 12 bases stayed unmatched. Germline CDR1 is SGHRS and CDR2 is YFSETQ.

The sample holds a few counts of this clonotype. V and J are TRBV12-3 or TRBV12-4 and TRBJ2-2; TRBD2 matches 9 bases. The CDR3 covers 15 residues. V shed 3 bases, J shed 4 bases, and the junction held 3 bases outside the gene matches. The CDR3 DNA reads TGTGCCAGCAGTTTGACTAGCGGTACCACCGGGGAGCTGTTTTTT. Translating gives CASSLTSGTTGELFF.

This clonotype has more than one count but fewer than ten. The J gene is TRBJ2-3, the V gene TRBV3-1, with 12 nucleotides matching TRBD1. The CDR3 totals 15 residues. V was pared by 8 bases and J by 4 bases, with 7 bases of the junction left unmatched. Germline V gene data show CDR1 as LGHDT and CDR2 as YNNKEL (reference sequence). The CDR3 sequence is CASQLGDRGPDTQYF. Written as DNA, the CDR3 is TGTGCCAGCCAATTAGGGGACAGGGGGCCAGATACGCAGTATTTT.

This clonotype occurred a few times. The chain uses TRBV6-4 and TRBJ2-1; 9 nucleotides align to TRBD2. This CDR3 comprises 16 residues. The trim removed 0 bases at V and 4 bases at J, leaving 4 bases unmatched. Looked up from germline, CDR1 is MRHNA and CDR2 is SNTAGT. The CDR3 coding sequence is TGTGCCAGCAGTGACTCTCGGACTAGCGTATACAATGAGCAGTTCTTC. It yields the protein CASSDSRTSVYNEQFF.

V is TRBV23-1 and J is TRBJ2-7; 8 bases fit TRBD1. TRBV23-1 is noted as an ORF with a role that remains uncertain. The trim removed 0 bases at V and 3 bases at J, leaving 4 bases unmatched. This CDR3 is built from 15 residues. The CDR3 DNA reads as TGCGCCAGCAGTCAATCGAACAGGGGGTACTACGAGCAGTACTTC. This sequence encodes CASSQSNRGYYEQYF.

This clonotype was detected only a few times. The chain recombines TRBV4-3 with TRBJ1-3; D is ambiguous. The V gene lost 1 base and the J gene lost 4 bases, with 11 bases spanning the gap. Germline V gives CDR1 LGHNA, CDR2 YSLEER. CDR3 length: 15 residues. This chain's CDR3 is CASSQGSNGGNTIYF. The CDR3 coding sequence is TGCGCCAGCAGCCAAGGGTCTAACGGGGGAAACACCATATATTTT.

This clonotype was counted at least ten times. This chain joins TRBV20-1 and TRBJ1-5; 7 bases align to TRBD1. The J segment lost 6 bases and the V segment lost 3 bases, leaving 14 bases of the junction unmatched. CDR3 size: 16 residues. Germline V gives CDR1 DFQATT, CDR2 SNEGSKA (reference sequence). The CDR3 loop reads CSASRLERGLVQPQHF. The CDR3 region has the DNA TGCAGTGCTAGCCGTCTGGAGAGGGGGCTAGTTCAGCCCCAGCATTTT.

This clonotype has ten or more counts. J is TRBJ2-3 and V is TRBV7-2; D gene ambiguous. Germline V gene data show CDR1 as SGHTA and CDR2 as FQGNSA. Trimming shortened V by 3 bases and J by 3 bases, and 7 bases separated the two germline ends. The CDR3 extends over 13 amino acids. CDR3 amino acids: CASSFGATDTQYF. As DNA, the CDR3 is TGTGCCAGCAGCTTCGGCGCAACAGATACGCAGTATTTT.

This clonotype showed up just once. The gene calls are TRBV30 and TRBJ2-1, with 8 positions matching TRBD2. The CDR3 consists of 12 residues. Germline V gene data show CDR1 as GTSNPN and CDR2 as SVGIG (reference sequence). The V and J ends lost 3 bases and 8 bases, in that order; junction bases with no gene match: 3. Here the CDR3 reads CAWSGGAYEQFF. DNA of the CDR3: TGTGCCTGGAGCGGGGGGGCGTATGAGCAGTTCTTC. Together with reference TRBV30 and TRBJ2-1, the CDR3 gives the full variable domain: SQTIHQWPATLVQPVGSPLSLECTVEGTSNPNLYWYRQAAGRGLQLLFYSVGIGQISSEVPQNLSASRPQDRQFILSSKKLLLSDSGFYLCAWSGGAYEQFFGPGTRLTVL.

This chain connects TRBV28 to TRBJ1-5, with D perhaps matching TRBD1 (6 bases). CDR1 is MDHEN, CDR2 SYDVKM, per germline. Trimming left V 6 bases short and J 0 bases short, with 12 bases between. CDR3 length equals 15 residues. In DNA, the CDR3 is TGTGCCAGCAGGTCAGGGGTCAATAGCAATCAGCCCCAGCATTTT. Amino acid sequence: CASRSGVNSNQPQHF.

This clonotype was recorded many times. The chain uses TRBV12-3 or TRBV12-4 and TRBJ2-1; D unresolved. Trimming pared 8 bases from V and 1 base from J, leaving 12 bases between. The CDR3 contains 14 residues. The CDR3 coding sequence is TGTGCCAGCTCTAGGAGATTGTCCTACAATGAGCAGTTCTTC. This codes for CASSRRLSYNEQFF.

This clonotype came up many times. This rearrangement joins TRBV12-3 or TRBV12-4 to TRBJ2-2; no reliable D call. V gave up 3 bases and J gave up 5 bases, with 22 bases separating them. There are 18 residues in the CDR3. CDR3 amino acids: CASSFGQYGSSFTGELFF. Written as DNA, the CDR3 is TGTGCCAGCAGTTTTGGGCAGTACGGTTCCAGTTTTACCGGGGAGCTGTTTTTT.

This clonotype occurred a few times. The chain employs TRBV7-2 and TRBJ2-1; 9 bases are a match to TRBD2. V lost 5 bases, J lost 4 bases, and 6 bases stayed unmatched. This CDR3 has 15 residues. In germline, CDR1 is SGHTA, CDR2 FQGNSA. CDR3 nucleotide sequence: TGTGCCAGCAGCCCCGGCGGGAGGGCATACAATGAGCAGTTCTTC. This encodes CASSPGGRAYNEQFF.

The chain couples TRBV12-3 or TRBV12-4 to TRBJ2-1; the D call may be TRBD1 or TRBD2 (6 bases each). The CDR3 runs 14 residues. V was clipped by 3 bases and J by 7 bases, with 13 bases between them. The CDR3 here is CASSFGAGTNEQFF. The CDR3, as DNA: TGTGCCAGCAGTTTCGGCGCGGGGACAAATGAGCAGTTCTTC.

CDR3 sequence: CSASMRQAHTDTQYF. DNA of the CDR3: TGCAGTGCTAGTATGAGACAGGCGCACACAGATACGCAGTATTTT. The chain carries TRBV20-1 and TRBJ2-3; weak D call: TRBD1 (6 bases). The CDR3 contains 15 residues. Deletions cut 3 bases from V and 2 bases from J, with 15 bases between. CDR1 is DFQATT and CDR2 is SNEGSKA in the germline V gene (reference sequence).

This clonotype appeared a few times. The chain carries TRBV27 and TRBJ2-1, with 8 bases lining up with TRBD1. The CDR3 runs to 18 residues. CDR1 and CDR2 from the germline V gene are MNHEY and SMNVEV (reference sequence). Germline trimming cut 7 bases from V and 0 bases from J; bases unmatched to any gene: 14. The CDR3 region is CASTHYRTGISSYNEQFF. CDR3 nucleotide sequence: TGTGCCAGCACCCACTACCGGACAGGGATTAGCTCCTACAATGAGCAGTTCTTC.

In this sample, this clonotype turned up many times. The J gene is TRBJ2-3, the V gene TRBV12-3 or TRBV12-4; 9 nucleotides agree with TRBD1. With V trimmed by 5 bases and J by 4 bases, 4 bases remained unmatched. This CDR3 is built from 14 residues. The CDR3 here is CASSGGQGPDTQYF. The CDR3 coding sequence is TGTGCCAGCAGTGGGGGACAGGGCCCAGATACGCAGTATTTT.

This clonotype was observed many times. The chain employs TRBV10-3 and TRBJ2-5; 7 nucleotides line up with TRBD1. There are 13 residues in the CDR3. CDR1 and CDR2 (germline): ENHRY, SYGVKD. The junction had 5 bases not matched to a gene; V was cut back by 7 bases and J by 3 bases. CDR3 residues: CAINGQAEETQYF. The DNA of the CDR3 is TGTGCCATCAACGGACAGGCGGAAGAGACCCAGTACTTC.

This clonotype came up many times. The rearrangement links TRBV20-1 to TRBJ2-7; 8 nucleotides line up with TRBD2. V was clipped by 0 bases and J by 6 bases; unmatched bases: 19. The CDR3 extends over 18 amino acids. Germline values: CDR1 DFQATT, CDR2 SNEGSKA (reference sequence). In nucleotides, the CDR3 is TGCAGTGCTAGAGATATGACCGGGAGGGCCTTCAGGAGTGGCGAGCAGTACTTC. Translating it yields CSARDMTGRAFRSGEQYF.

The chain recombines TRBV7-2 with TRBJ2-1; 13 bases line up with TRBD2. The V gene's germline CDR1 is SGHTA and CDR2 FQGNSA. This CDR3 spans 16 amino acids. With 3 bases clipped from V and 8 bases from J, the junction kept 7 bases outside the gene matches. The CDR3 reads CASSLATSGGAHEQFF. The DNA of the CDR3 is TGTGCCAGCAGCTTGGCTACTAGCGGGGGGGCTCATGAGCAGTTCTTC.

This clonotype has a handful of counts. The rearrangement links TRBV20-1 to TRBJ2-7, with D tentatively TRBD2 (5 bases). The V gene's germline CDR1 is DFQATT and CDR2 SNEGSKA (reference sequence). CDR3 length equals 14 residues. Trimming removed 0 bases from V and 1 base from J, with 10 bases in between. The CDR3, as DNA: TGCAGTGCTAGAGATTCGCTAGCATCCTACGAGCAGTACTTC. It is translated as CSARDSLASYEQYF.

This clonotype was detected only a few times. The J gene is TRBJ2-7, the V gene TRBV10-3; TRBD2 aligns across 8 bases. The germline V gene has CDR1 ENHRY and CDR2 SYGVKD. Germline trimming cut 10 bases from V and 3 bases from J; bases unmatched to any gene: 8. The CDR3 covers 13 residues. In DNA, the CDR3 is TGTGCCACCCAGCGGGAGAGCGGCTACGAGCAGTACTTC. It yields the protein CATQRESGYEQYF.

This clonotype was counted a few times. This chain joins TRBV10-3 and TRBJ2-7; D uncertain. CDR3 length equals 12 residues. Germline V gene data show CDR1 as ENHRY and CDR2 as SYGVKD. Trimming took off 2 bases at V and 3 bases at J, with 5 bases between the two ends. CDR3 nucleotide sequence: TGTGCCATCAGTGAGCAAGACTACGAGCAGTACTTC. It is translated as CAISEQDYEQYF.

This clonotype has more than one count but fewer than ten. The chain couples TRBV4-1 to TRBJ2-1; 9 nucleotides agree with TRBD1. The length of the CDR3 is 17 residues. Germline V gene sequence: CDR1 MGHRA, CDR2 YSYEKL. With 0 bases clipped from V and 10 bases from J, the junction kept 13 bases outside the gene matches. The CDR3 DNA reads as TGCGCCAGCAGCCAAGAGGCTACAGGGGGCGCATGGGGAGAGCAGTTCTTC. Residues: CASSQEATGGAWGEQFF.

This clonotype was detected ten times or more. This chain joins TRBV2 and TRBJ2-1; 8 bases align to TRBD2. J lost 10 bases, V lost 4 bases, and 12 bases had no gene match. The CDR3 loop spans 15 amino acids. CDR1 is SNHLY and CDR2 is FYNNEI in the germline V gene. CDR3 bases: TGTGCCAGCAGTGTGGGTTCGGGAGGGAGCAACGAGCAGTTCTTC. It codes for CASSVGSGGSNEQFF.

The chain recombines TRBV2 with TRBJ2-4, with D uncertain. CDR3 length equals 14 residues. Germline V gives CDR1 SNHLY, CDR2 FYNNEI. Trimming pared 5 bases from V and 1 base from J, leaving 9 bases between. The CDR3, as DNA: TGTGCCAGCAGTTCATACGAGGCCAAAAACATTCAGTACTTC. Translation gives CASSSYEAKNIQYF. The full variable domain, its missing parts supplied by reference TRBV2 and TRBJ2-4, is EPEVTQTPSHQVTQMGQEVILRCVPISNHLYFYWYRQILGQKVEFLVSFYNNEISEKSEIFDDQFSVERPDGSNFTLKIRSTKLEDSAMYFCASSSYEAKNIQYFGAGTRLSVL.

The rearrangement joins TRBV7-8 to TRBJ2-7; maybe TRBD2 (5 bases). CDR3 size: 14 residues. Germline V gene lookup returns CDR1 SGHVS and CDR2 FQNEAQ. Trimming left V 4 bases short and J 4 bases short, with 14 bases between. CDR3 nucleotide sequence: TGTGCCAGCAGCTCACCCCGGACGGGATACGAGCAGTACTTC. Protein product: CASSSPRTGYEQYF.

The gene calls are TRBV7-2 and TRBJ1-5, with D maybe TRBD1 (6 bases). CDR1 and CDR2 (germline): SGHTA, FQGNSA. V was clipped by 6 bases and J by 7 bases, with 13 bases between them. The CDR3 has 13 amino acids. This CDR3 reads CASSPGVTQPQHF. For the CDR3, the DNA is TGTGCCAGCAGTCCAGGGGTGACCCAGCCCCAGCATTTT. The full variable domain, rest sourced from reference TRBV7-2 and TRBJ1-5, is GAGVSQSPSNKVTEKGKDVELRCDPISGHTALYWYRQSLGQGLEFLIYFQGNSAPDKSGLPSDRFSAERTGGSVSTLTIQRTQQEDSAVYLCASSPGVTQPQHFGDGTRLSIL.

A few counts support this clonotype. V gene TRBV20-1 combines with J gene TRBJ2-3; D unresolved. The germline V and J ends were trimmed by 1 base and 0 bases, with 8 bases remaining between them. The CDR3 contains 14 residues. Germline loops: CDR1 DFQATT, CDR2 SNEGSKA (reference sequence). The CDR3 coding sequence is TGCAGTGCTAGAGCGGCGACTAGCACAGATACGCAGTATTTT. Protein: CSARAATSTDTQYF.

The V call is TRBV20-1, the J call TRBJ1-4; 9 bases match TRBD1. V was clipped by 5 bases and J by 7 bases; unmatched bases: 5. The germline gives CDR1 DFQATT, CDR2 SNEGSKA (reference sequence). The CDR3 totals 13 residues. This CDR3 reads CSAHGTGREKLFF. For the CDR3, the DNA is TGCAGTGCTCACGGGACAGGGCGTGAAAAACTGTTTTTT.

This clonotype was observed many times. The V and J genes are TRBV7-2 and TRBJ2-3; D is unclear. The CDR3 sequence is 12 residues long. The germline CDR1 and CDR2 sequences are SGHTA and FQGNSA. Trimming removed 5 bases from V and 3 bases from J, with 6 bases in between. DNA for the CDR3: TGTGCCAGCAGCATCATGACAGATACGCAGTATTTT. It encodes CASSIMTDTQYF.